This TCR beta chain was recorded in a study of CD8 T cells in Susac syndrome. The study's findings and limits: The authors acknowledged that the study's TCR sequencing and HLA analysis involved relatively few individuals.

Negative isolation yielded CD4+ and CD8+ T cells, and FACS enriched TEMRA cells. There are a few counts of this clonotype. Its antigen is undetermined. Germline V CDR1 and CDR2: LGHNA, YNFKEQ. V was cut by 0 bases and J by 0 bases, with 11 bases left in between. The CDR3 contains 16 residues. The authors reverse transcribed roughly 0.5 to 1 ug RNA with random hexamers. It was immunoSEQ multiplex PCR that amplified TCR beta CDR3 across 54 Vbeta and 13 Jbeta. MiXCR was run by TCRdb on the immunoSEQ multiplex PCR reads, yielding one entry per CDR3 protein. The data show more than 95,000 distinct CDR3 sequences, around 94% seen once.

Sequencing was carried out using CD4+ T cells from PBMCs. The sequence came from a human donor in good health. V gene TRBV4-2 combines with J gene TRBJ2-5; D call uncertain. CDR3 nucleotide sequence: TGTGCCAGCAGCCAAGATTCCTCCGGCTACCAAGAGACCCAGTACTTC. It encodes CASSQDSSGYQETQYF.